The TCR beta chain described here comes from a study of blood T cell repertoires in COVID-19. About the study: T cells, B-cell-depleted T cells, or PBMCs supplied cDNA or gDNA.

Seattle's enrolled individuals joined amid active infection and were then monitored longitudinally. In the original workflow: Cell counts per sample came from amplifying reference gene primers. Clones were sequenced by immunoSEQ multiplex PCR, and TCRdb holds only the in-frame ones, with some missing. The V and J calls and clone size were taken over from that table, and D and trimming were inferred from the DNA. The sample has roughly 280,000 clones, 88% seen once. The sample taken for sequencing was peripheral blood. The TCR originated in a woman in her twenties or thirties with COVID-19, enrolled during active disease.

The CDR3 sequence: CASSEGANTEAFF. In DNA form, the CDR3 reads TGTGCCAGCTCGGAGGGGGCAAACACTGAAGCTTTCTTT. V is TRBV18 and J is TRBJ1-1; 7 nucleotides match TRBD1. V dropped 6 bases and J dropped 2; count of bases not matched to a gene: 3. Germline-derived CDR1 and CDR2 are KGHSH and LQKENI. The CDR3 has 13 residues.